A single sample is the source of the 14 T cell receptor beta chains below, sequenced in a study of blood T cell repertoires in COVID-19. The protocol was immunoSEQ multiplex PCR, while the TCRdb copy is restricted to in-frame clones and leaves out a portion. The sample consists of almost 350,000 clones, around 90% of them appearing once. Sequenced material: peripheral blood. Receptors were obtained from a woman aged 60-70 years with COVID-19, enrolled during active disease.

The chain uses TRBV19 and TRBJ2-1; 7 bases are a match to TRBD1. The CDR3 sequence is 16 residues long. V lost 7 bases and J lost 6; bases outside the gene matches: 15. Germline values: CDR1 LNHDA, CDR2 SQIVND (reference sequence). The CDR3, as DNA: TGTGCCAGTACCTCAACCGGGACAGAGGGCTTCAATGAGCAGTTCTTC. It specifies CASTSTGTEGFNEQFF. The full variable domain, rest sourced from reference TRBV19 and TRBJ2-1, is DGGITQSPKYLFRKEGQNVTLSCEQNLNHDAMYWYRQDPGQGLRLIYYSQIVNDFQKGDIAEGYSVSREKKESFPLTVTSAQKNPTAFYLCASTSTGTEGFNEQFFGPGTRLTVL.

The V call is TRBV11-1, the J call TRBJ2-7; the match to TRBD1 covers 9 bases. Germline CDR1 is SGHAT and CDR2 is FQDESV (reference sequence). V trimming: 1 base; J trimming: 5 bases; junction bases outside the gene matches: 3. The CDR3 consists of 14 residues. The CDR3 spells CASSLGQGGHEQYF. The CDR3 bases are TGTGCCAGCAGCTTAGGACAGGGGGGACACGAGCAGTACTTC.

Written as DNA, the CDR3 is TGTGCCAGCAGGCCTAGCGGTGGGGAGACCCAGTACTTC. This gives the protein CASRPSGGETQYF. The V and J genes are TRBV28 and TRBJ2-5; 7 bases align to TRBD2. V lost 6 bases, J lost 5 bases, and 6 bases stayed unmatched. Germline-derived CDR1 and CDR2 are MDHEN and SYDVKM. The CDR3 is made up of 13 amino acids.

This sequence joins TRBV18 and TRBJ1-1, with D perhaps matching TRBD1 (6 bases). In germline, CDR1 is KGHSH, CDR2 LQKENI. This CDR3 spans 14 amino acids. Trimming removed 1 base at V and 4 bases at J, with 10 bases between. The CDR3 loop reads CASSPQGVSTEAFF. In nucleotides, the CDR3 is TGTGCCAGCTCACCACAGGGGGTCTCCACTGAAGCTTTCTTT.

J is TRBJ1-1 and V is TRBV6-5; D gene ambiguous. Between the trimmed V and J ends, which lost 8 bases and 0 bases, there was a span of 10 bases. Germline V gives CDR1 MNHEY, CDR2 SVGAGI. The CDR3 consists of 13 residues. CDR3 nucleotides: TGTGCCAGCGGAGAGGTTATGAACACTGAAGCTTTCTTT. Amino acids: CASGEVMNTEAFF.

The chain recombines TRBV18 with TRBJ1-3; no firm D call. Germline loops: CDR1 KGHSH, CDR2 LQKENI. V gave up 3 bases and J gave up 0 bases, with 12 bases separating them. The CDR3 has 16 amino acids. CDR3 region: CASSPLDTLSGNTIYF. In DNA form, the CDR3 reads TGTGCCAGCTCACCTCTCGACACCCTCTCTGGAAACACCATATATTTT.

The chain uses TRBV6-1 and TRBJ1-2; D is possibly TRBD1 (6 bases). Per the germline V gene, CDR1 is MNHNS and CDR2 is SASEGT. The CDR3 totals 15 residues. V was clipped by 2 bases and J by 4 bases, with 14 bases between them. In nucleotides, the CDR3 is TGTGCCAGCAGTGAACGGGGGGCGCGAAGCTATGGCTACACCTTC. Its translation: CASSERGARSYGYTF.

This clone is a singleton in its sample. This rearrangement joins TRBV6-6 to TRBJ1-5, with 9 bases identical to TRBD1. The CDR3 is made up of 14 amino acids. Germline CDR1 and CDR2: MNHNY and SVGAGI (reference sequence). V gave up 4 bases and J gave up 6 bases; unmatched junction bases: 4. The CDR3 loop reads CASSFGTGSQPQHF. The CDR3 region has the DNA TGTGCCAGCAGTTTCGGGACAGGGAGTCAGCCCCAGCATTTT.

This sequence joins TRBV7-6 and TRBJ2-7; 7 bases agree with TRBD1. Germline-derived CDR1 and CDR2 are SGHVS and FNYEAQ. The J segment lost 0 bases and the V segment lost 5 bases, leaving 4 bases of the junction unmatched. The CDR3 spans 14 residues. CDR3 loop: CASSPRQGSYEQYF. The CDR3 DNA reads as TGTGCCAGCAGCCCAAGACAGGGCTCCTACGAGCAGTACTTC.

A single count supports this clone. The chain employs TRBV28 and TRBJ1-3; D uncertain. Germline V gives CDR1 MDHEN, CDR2 SYDVKM. CDR3 size: 15 residues. Trimming removed 6 bases at V and 0 bases at J, with 12 bases between. The DNA of the CDR3 is TGTGCCAGCAGACTAGTTGGACTCTCTGGAAACACCATATATTTT. Its protein product is CASRLVGLSGNTIYF.

This clone showed up just a few times. In nucleotides, the CDR3 is TGTGCCAGCAGGAATACAGCTAACTATGGCTACACCTTC. Protein product: CASRNTANYGYTF. J is TRBJ1-2 and V is TRBV3-1 (or the pseudogene TRBV3-2); no definite D call. The V gene's germline CDR1 is LGHDT and CDR2 YNNKEL (reference sequence). Trimming took 6 bases from V and 0 from J, leaving 8 bases between them. This CDR3 contains 13 residues.

The CDR3 DNA follows: TGTGCCAGCAGCCAACTGGACACCGACGCTGAAGCTTTCTTT. It codes for CASSQLDTDAEAFF. This chain joins TRBV14 and TRBJ1-1; maybe TRBD1 (5 bases). Deletions cut 2 bases from V and 6 bases from J, with 13 bases between. The CDR3 is 14 residues long. Germline CDR1 is SGHDN and CDR2 is FVKESK.

V is TRBV5-6 and J is TRBJ2-5, with 9 bases lining up with TRBD2. From germline, CDR1 is SGHDT and CDR2 YYEEEE. V was pared by 0 bases and J by 7 bases, with 13 bases of the junction left unmatched. CDR3 size: 17 residues. CDR3 sequence: CASSLEKRGEPGRTQYF. For the CDR3, the DNA is TGTGCCAGCAGCTTGGAGAAGCGGGGGGAACCCGGAAGGACCCAGTACTTC.

This clone came up a few times. The chain recombines TRBV5-4 with TRBJ2-2, with 9 nucleotides matching TRBD1. Germline CDR1 reads SGHNT; CDR2 reads YYREEE (reference sequence). CDR3 length: 15 amino acids. Unmatched junction bases numbered 3, after V lost 3 bases and J lost 3 bases. For the CDR3, the DNA is TGTGCCAGCAGCTACCGGGACAGGGACACCGGGGAGCTGTTTTTT. Its translation: CASSYRDRDTGELFF.